This T cell receptor beta chain was captured by sequencing in a study of T cell repertoires in cytomegalovirus infection. Study overall: HLA-C-restricted CMV epitopes, recently identified, and well-studied HLA-B-restricted ones were used by the study. CMV infection and matching HLA type were both indicated by public TCR beta signatures. Regarding the study as a whole: Within the response measured ex vivo, HLA-C-restricted CMV-specific TCR beta clonotypes were dominant. The cumulative frequency of public TCR beta families distinguished individuals who carried CMV together with the relevant HLA.

MiXCR, run by TCRdb on the reads, gives a single entry per CDR3 protein. The sample yields approximately 83,000 distinct CDR3 sequences, roughly a quarter seen once. As regards this clonotype: Its target is not known.

Sequenced here: CD8+ T cells from cultured PBMCs, sampled from culture after CMV antigen stimulation. The sequence was obtained from a human donor in good health (CMV status not recorded). Some clones in this sample may be carry-over from other donors' samples.

The CDR3 sequence is CASSLVRNRSTEAFF. In DNA form, the CDR3 reads TGTGCCAGCAGCTTAGTTCGGAATAGGAGCACTGAAGCTTTCTTT. This chain uses TRBV7-6 with TRBJ1-1, with D hard to call. The CDR3 covers 15 residues. Trimming removed 1 base from V and 4 bases from J, with 13 bases in between. Germline V gene sequence: CDR1 SGHVS, CDR2 FNYEAQ.